This T cell receptor (beta chain) was sequenced in a study of T cells in Graves' hyperthyroidism and ophthalmopathy. Overall study results and limits: Ophthalmopathy was distinguished from stable hyperthyroidism by 13 V-J signatures.

Amplification yielded TCR beta CDR3 regions, with RNA transcripts as the source. Initially, a first-round RT-PCR of the TCR CDR3 employed the HTBI primer set. MiXCR, run by TCRdb on the multiplex PCR reads, gives a single entry per CDR3 protein. The sample consists of approximately 220,000 distinct CDR3 sequences, around 18% of them appearing once. There are 16 residues in the CDR3. Germline assignment: CDR1 SGHTA and CDR2 FQGNSA. V was pared by 5 bases and J by 5 bases, with 10 bases of the junction left unmatched. This clonotype was counted ten times or more. Its specificity is unknown. It was around 10 ml of fresh peripheral blood that supplied the PBMCs.

Material: blood. The chain links TRBV7-2 to TRBJ2-3, with 10 bases aligning to TRBD2. The sequence derives from a man aged 40-49 years with Graves' hyperthyroidism. The CDR3 loop reads CASSRVSGGEGDTQYF. As DNA, the CDR3 is TGTGCCAGCAGCCGAGTCAGCGGGGGGGAGGGAGATACGCAGTATTTT.